This T cell receptor (beta chain) was captured by sequencing in a study of sequential checkpoint blockade in melanoma. Broader study findings: Tumor T-cell fraction and clonality correlated with PD-L1 and CD8+ counts. In arm A, pretreatment tumor clonality was associated with response.

This clone was counted ten times or more. Its specificity is unknown. Treatment specified: randomized to nivolumab then ipilimumab (arm A) or the reverse (arm B). Repertoires were generated with immunoSEQ multiplex PCR, while TCRdb's copy carries only in-frame clones and drops some. Of about 3,500 clones listed, about 22% are singletons. J lost 0 bases, V lost 2 bases, and 2 bases had no gene match. The length of the CDR3 is 16 residues. Germline CDR1 SGHNT, CDR2 YENEEA. The chain has TRBV11-3 and TRBJ2-2, with 8 nucleotides matching TRBD2. This sequence was found in a human patient with melanoma. Some clones in this sample may be carry-over from other donors' samples. The sequenced sample was tumor tissue (inferred from file names), obtained from a patient given nivolumab and ipilimumab in sequence. In nucleotides, the CDR3 is TGTGCCAGCAGCTTAAAGCGGGGGACGAACACCGGGGAGCTGTTTTTT. This translates into CASSLKRGTNTGELFF. Filled out from reference TRBV11-3 and TRBJ2-2, the complete variable domain reads EAGVVQSPRYKIIEKKQPVAFWCNPISGHNTLYWYLQNLGQGPELLIRYENEEAVDDSQLPKDRFSAERLKGVDSTLKIQPAELGDSAVYLCASSLKRGTNTGELFFGEGSRLTVL.